What follows are 14 T cell receptor beta chains derived from one specimen sequenced in a study of CD8+ T cells in alopecia areata (dated by TCRdb to 2017 to 2018). Libraries were made using the immunoSEQ multiplex PCR assay. RNA was extracted from all samples and reverse transcribed into cDNA, which served as template for TCR sequencing. The source is immuneACCESS, and TCRdb retained only in-frame sequences with V and J called. Part of the clones is not carried over; for the studies checked, unresolved V genes explain less than half of this, and the remainder is unexplained. For this sample the table gives fewer than 200,000 clones, of which about 63% were detected only once. In total, the top ten clones hold roughly 14% of the sample. According to the study, the label for this sample's time point signals: baseline before oral tofacitinib. The specimen was CD4+ T cells sorted from blood, collected at week 0. These receptors were collected from a human donor with alopecia areata.

V and J are TRBV30 and TRBJ2-3; 7 bases map to TRBD1. The germline CDR1 and CDR2 sequences are GTSNPN and SVGIG (reference sequence). The V and J ends lost 4 bases and 0 bases, in that order; junction bases with no gene match: 7. This CDR3 spans 15 amino acids. CDR3 in DNA: TGTGCCTGGAATCACAGGGGACGGAGCACAGATACGCAGTATTTT. Encoded protein: CAWNHRGRSTDTQYF. Drawing the rest from reference TRBV30 and TRBJ2-3, the complete variable domain is SQTIHQWPATLVQPVGSPLSLECTVEGTSNPNLYWYRQAAGRGLQLLFYSVGIGQISSEVPQNLSASRPQDRQFILSSKKLLLSDSGFYLCAWNHRGRSTDTQYFGPGTRLTVL.

The V gene is TRBV7-2, the J gene TRBJ1-1, with D unclear. The CDR3 length is 14 residues. Deletions cut 1 base from V and 1 base from J, with 7 bases between. Germline V CDR1 and CDR2: SGHTA, FQGNSA. The CDR3 DNA reads as TGTGCCAGCAGCTTAGATCGGTGGAACACTGAAGCTTTCTTT. This translates into CASSLDRWNTEAFF.

The chain carries TRBV29-1 and TRBJ2-6; D gene uncertain. Trimming took off 4 bases at V and 2 bases at J, with 15 bases between the two ends. Germline values: CDR1 SQVTM, CDR2 ANQGSEA. This CDR3 contains 16 residues. The CDR3 protein is CSVVTQWETGANVLTF. DNA for the CDR3: TGCAGCGTTGTGACCCAGTGGGAAACTGGGGCCAACGTCCTGACTTTC. The whole variable domain, remainder taken from reference TRBV29-1 and TRBJ2-6, is SAVISQKPSRDICQRGTSLTIQCQVDSQVTMMFWYRQQPGQSLTLIATANQGSEATYESGFVIDKFPISRPNLTFSTLTVSNMSPEDSSIYLCSVVTQWETGANVLTFGAGSRLTVL.

The rearrangement links TRBV13 to TRBJ1-6; D ambiguous. The germline V and J ends were trimmed by 2 bases and 10 bases, with 9 bases remaining between them. In germline, CDR1 is PRHDT, CDR2 FYEKMQ (reference sequence). This CDR3 comprises 13 residues. The CDR3 nucleotides read TGTGCCAGCAGCTTAAAGGAGGGCTCACCCCTCCACTTT. Translation: CASSLKEGSPLHF.

This CDR3 reads CASSLAGATTDTQYF. As DNA, the CDR3 is TGTGCCAGCAGCTTAGCGGGCGCTACCACAGATACGCAGTATTTT. This rearrangement joins TRBV7-9 to TRBJ2-3, with D unclear. V was shortened by 0 bases and J by 2 bases, with 9 bases between the two germline ends. CDR1 is SEHNR, CDR2 FQNEAQ, per germline (reference sequence). The CDR3 has 15 amino acids.

This chain connects TRBV29-1 to TRBJ1-1, with 7 nucleotides matching TRBD1. The CDR3 runs to 15 residues. Looked up from germline, CDR1 is SQVTM and CDR2 is ANQGSEA. The V gene end was trimmed by 1 base and the J gene end by 0 bases; junction bases not matched to a gene: 5. The CDR3 coding sequence is TGCAGCGTTGAAGGGCCGACAGGGATGAACACTGAAGCTTTCTTT. This gives the protein CSVEGPTGMNTEAFF. The entire variable domain, with the rest obtained from reference TRBV29-1 and TRBJ1-1, is as follows: SAVISQKPSRDICQRGTSLTIQCQVDSQVTMMFWYRQQPGQSLTLIATANQGSEATYESGFVIDKFPISRPNLTFSTLTVSNMSPEDSSIYLCSVEGPTGMNTEAFFGQGTRLTVV.

This clone occurred once. The chain joins TRBV29-1 to TRBJ2-7; D may match TRBD1 or TRBD2 (5 bases each). V was cut by 3 bases and J by 2 bases, with 5 bases left in between. The CDR3 totals 11 residues. Germline CDR1 reads SQVTM; CDR2 reads ANQGSEA. The CDR3 protein is CSVEGAYEQYF. In DNA form, the CDR3 reads TGCAGCGTTGAGGGGGCCTACGAGCAGTACTTC.

This clone came up a few times. The V call is TRBV19, the J call TRBJ2-5; D is uncertain. The V gene's germline CDR1 is LNHDA and CDR2 SQIVND (reference sequence). This CDR3 region has 13 residues. The ends were cut back, 5 bases at V and 5 bases at J, with 12 bases in the middle. In nucleotides, the CDR3 is TGTGCCAGTAGTTCTTGGCCCGTCGAGACCCAGTACTTC. Translated, it gives CASSSWPVETQYF.

This chain uses TRBV4-2 with TRBJ1-6, with 7 bases that match TRBD1. CDR1 and CDR2 (germline): LGHNA, YNFKEQ. This CDR3 contains 15 residues. The trim removed 0 bases at V and 5 bases at J, leaving 1 base unmatched. DNA of the CDR3: TGTGCCAGCAGCCAAGAACAGGGGAATAATTCACCCCTCCACTTT. Protein product: CASSQEQGNNSPLHF.

V is TRBV10-3 and J is TRBJ1-2, with 7 bases lining up with TRBD1. Germline V gene data show CDR1 as ENHRY and CDR2 as SYGVKD. Trimming took 0 bases from V and 2 from J; bases not matched to a gene: 6. This CDR3 has 16 residues. The CDR3 here is CAISESGQPTNYGYTF. The CDR3 DNA reads TGTGCCATCAGTGAGTCGGGACAGCCAACCAACTATGGCTACACCTTC.

The chain couples TRBV15 to TRBJ2-3; 8 bases are shared with TRBD1. Germline lookup yields CDR1 LNHNV and CDR2 YYDKDF (reference sequence). The CDR3 contains 16 residues. Trimming took 2 bases from V and 3 from J; bases not matched to a gene: 7. The CDR3 DNA sequence: TGTGCCACCAGCAGACTACAGGGGGGTAAGACAGATACGCAGTATTTT. Translating it yields CATSRLQGGKTDTQYF.

This clone was seen only a few times. V is TRBV20-1 and J is TRBJ1-2; D ambiguous. This CDR3 region has 10 residues. Trimming removed 1 base from V and 6 bases from J, with 3 bases in between. Germline V gives CDR1 DFQATT, CDR2 SNEGSKA (reference sequence). This CDR3 reads CSARGNGYTF. In DNA form, the CDR3 reads TGCAGTGCTAGAGGGAATGGCTACACCTTC.

This chain connects TRBV4-1 to TRBJ2-1, with TRBD1 matching 8 bases. V shed 1 base, J shed 5 bases, and the junction held 7 bases outside the gene matches. CDR3 length: 16 residues. Per the germline V gene, CDR1 is MGHRA and CDR2 is YSYEKL. The CDR3 nucleotides read TGCGCCAGCAGCCAAGCTGACAGGGGAAGAAACAATGAGCAGTTCTTC. This codes for CASSQADRGRNNEQFF.

The chain is built from TRBV5-6 and TRBJ2-5; 7 bases are a match to TRBD1. Germline values: CDR1 SGHDT, CDR2 YYEEEE. The CDR3 spans 13 residues. With 4 bases clipped from V and 2 bases from J, the junction kept 2 bases outside the gene matches. The CDR3 DNA reads as TGTGCCAGCAGCAGGGGACAGCAAGAGACCCAGTACTTC. Translating gives CASSRGQQETQYF.